Only a few counts were recorded for the clone carrying this T cell receptor (beta chain). The data were taken from a study of blood T cell repertoires in COVID-19. Study-wide background: COVID-19 samples from acute and convalescent phases originated in the United States, Italy and Spain. T cells, B-cell-depleted T cells, or PBMCs provided the cDNA or gDNA that served as material.

Patients at the Seattle site were enrolled during active infection and followed longitudinally. Source study methods: Amplification from reference gene primers served as the basis for estimated nucleated cell counts. The protocol was immunoSEQ multiplex PCR, while the TCRdb copy is restricted to in-frame clones and leaves out a portion. V, J and clone size are those of that table, while D and trimming were read from the DNA. Found here are over 55,000 clones, roughly 83% of them singletons; the top ten hold roughly a tenth. The CDR3 length is 15 residues. The germline V and J ends were trimmed by 0 bases and 9 bases, with 15 bases remaining between them. Germline values: CDR1 LGHNA, CDR2 YNFKEQ.

The rearrangement uses TRBV4-2 and TRBJ2-1, with D possibly being TRBD2 (6 bases). The sample comprised peripheral blood. The receptor was isolated from a man aged 45-65 years with COVID-19, enrolled during active disease. In DNA, the CDR3 is TGTGCCAGCAGCCAAGACCGGCTAGATAGCGGTGAGCAGTTCTTC. Translating gives CASSQDRLDSGEQFF.